This TCR beta chain was captured by sequencing in a study of blood T cell repertoires in COVID-19. Across the whole study: Donors in Cohort 3 who had recovered were those with two negative PCRs, healthcare professional clearance, or resolution of their symptoms. Whether acute or convalescent, the COVID-19 samples came from the United States, Italy and Spain.

This clone came up once. CDR1 is MDHEN, CDR2 SYDVKM, per germline. V was clipped by 6 bases and J by 3 bases; unmatched bases: 8. CDR3 length: 15 amino acids. In the authors' methods: The assay estimated nucleated cells by amplifying reference gene primers. Clones were sequenced by immunoSEQ multiplex PCR, and TCRdb holds only the in-frame ones, with some missing. V and J calls and clone size are copied from that table; D and trimming were computed from the DNA. Of around 300,000 clones in the sample, approximately 90% were seen once. The sequenced sample consisted of PBMCs or T cells enriched from blood (not recorded which). The chain links TRBV28 to TRBJ1-5; 7 bases map to TRBD1. The TCR originated in a woman aged 60-75 years in a cohort exposed to, infected with or recovered from COVID-19 (not recorded which). CDR3 sequence reads: CASRNRGQDNQPQHF. The CDR3 bases are TGTGCCAGCAGGAACCGTGGACAGGACAATCAGCCCCAGCATTTT.